The T cell receptor beta chain described here comes from a study of early T cells in non-severe SARS-CoV-2 infection. Study details: The input, bulk RNA from unsorted whole blood, was sequenced, and chains were unpaired. General observations from the study: Missing private and CD4 specificities, VDJdb matching favored anti-spike CD8 responses.

Germline CDR1 is MRHNA and CDR2 is SNTAGT. J was trimmed by 3 bases and V by 2 bases; bases with no gene match: 1. The CDR3 loop spans 15 amino acids. Individual cDNA molecules were tagged with unique molecular identifiers, the study reported. TCRdb fed the 5' RACE reads into MiXCR, producing one record per CDR3 protein. The data hold about 70,000 distinct CDR3 sequences, with roughly 4.8% observed a single time. This clonotype showed up just a few times. Its target is not known. This specimen was whole blood, taken at baseline. This TCR came from an adult who was a healthcare worker with PCR-confirmed SARS-CoV-2 infection or an uninfected control (not recorded which). The donor label of this sample is uncertain. This rearrangement joins TRBV6-4 to TRBJ2-2; 9 nucleotides match TRBD1. The CDR3 is CASSDRQGDTGELFF. The CDR3 DNA reads as TGTGCCAGCAGTGACCGACAGGGGGACACCGGGGAGCTGTTTTTT.